This entry lists 17 T cell receptor beta chains sequenced from one sample in a study of chemoradiotherapy in HPV16-positive cancers. Sequencing was performed with immunoSEQ multiplex PCR; in TCRdb, only in-frame clones are kept and a portion is missing. The data hold fewer than 40,000 clones, with about 77% observed a single time. Source: blood, taken from a patient who underwent chemoradiotherapy. The receptors come from a human donor with HPV-associated anogenital cancer.

The chain has TRBV5-5 and TRBJ2-7; D might be TRBD1 or TRBD2, each matching 6 bases. The V end lost 3 bases, the J end lost 3 bases, and 16 bases lay between the germline ends. CDR1 SGHKS and CDR2 YYEKEE come from the germline V gene (reference sequence). The CDR3 loop spans 15 amino acids. CDR3 amino acids: CASSSSMGGFYEQYF. The CDR3, as DNA: TGTGCCAGCAGCTCGAGTATGGGGGGCTTCTACGAGCAGTACTTC.

V is TRBV7-7 and J is TRBJ2-5, with D maybe TRBD1 (7 bases). The CDR3 is 13 residues long. V was clipped by 7 bases and J by 5 bases, with 14 bases between them. Germline V gene lookup returns CDR1 SSHAT and CDR2 FNYEAQ (reference sequence). CDR3 sequence (DNA): TGTGCCAGCACGAGGGGGCTAGCGGAGACCCAGTACTTC. Translated: CASTRGLAETQYF.

The rearrangement joins TRBV5-1 to TRBJ2-7, with D perhaps TRBD1 or TRBD2 (5 bases each). V lost 2 bases and J lost 0, with 30 bases in between. Germline lookup yields CDR1 SGHRS and CDR2 YFSETQ. The CDR3 contains 21 residues. CDR3 sequence: CASSFSTPVAGTGSSSYEQYF. In DNA form, the CDR3 reads TGCGCCAGCAGCTTCTCAACCCCAGTGGCAGGGACCGGTTCAAGCTCCTACGAGCAGTACTTC.

The chain carries TRBV7-8 and TRBJ2-3, with 8 bases identical to TRBD2. V lost 4 bases, J lost 4 bases, and 4 bases stayed unmatched. There are 14 residues in the CDR3. CDR1 and CDR2 from the germline V gene are SGHVS and FQNEAQ. As DNA, the CDR3 is TGTGCCAGCAGCTCCGGACTAGCCCCAGATACGCAGTATTTT. Its translation is CASSSGLAPDTQYF. Variable domain in full (rest from reference TRBV7-8 and TRBJ2-3): GAGVSQSPRYKVAKRGQDVALRCDPISGHVSLFWYQQALGQGPEFLTYFQNEAQLDKSGLPSDRFFAERPEGSVSTLKIQRTQQEDSAVYLCASSSGLAPDTQYFGPGTRLTVL.

The rearrangement joins TRBV7-8 to TRBJ2-7, with D uncertain. Trimming left V 5 bases short and J 6 bases short, with 14 bases between. The CDR3 runs 13 residues. Germline V CDR1 and CDR2: SGHVS, FQNEAQ. The CDR3 nucleotides are TGTGCCAGCAGCCGAGACCAACGAAGCGAGCAGTACTTC. Protein product: CASSRDQRSEQYF.

CDR3 coding DNA: TGTGCCAGCAGCGTAGGACCAGTGTCCAGCTACGAGCAGTACTTC. This codes for CASSVGPVSSYEQYF. J is TRBJ2-7 and V is TRBV9; no clear D gene. Trimming stripped 0 bases from V and 3 bases from J, with 13 bases between. Germline CDR1 is SGDLS and CDR2 is YYNGEE. This CDR3 is 15 amino acids long.

The V gene is TRBV9, the J gene TRBJ1-3; 8 nucleotides match TRBD1. Trimming cost V 7 bases and J 1 base; bases outside gene matches: 13. The CDR3 extends over 17 amino acids. Germline V gives CDR1 SGDLS, CDR2 YYNGEE. CDR3 sequence reads: CASGNAFDRGSGNTIYF. CDR3 DNA sequence: TGTGCCAGCGGAAACGCCTTCGACAGGGGTTCTGGAAACACCATATATTTT. Complete variable domain (other parts from reference TRBV9 and TRBJ1-3): DSGVTQTPKHLITATGQRVTLRCSPRSGDLSVYWYQQSLDQGLQFLIQYYNGEERAKGNILERFSAQQFPDLHSELNLSSLELGDSALYFCASGNAFDRGSGNTIYFGEGSWLTVV.

This sequence joins TRBV7-9 and TRBJ1-5, with D tentatively TRBD1 (5 bases). V was cut by 3 bases and J by 7 bases, with 16 bases left in between. The germline V gene has CDR1 SEHNR and CDR2 FQNEAQ (reference sequence). The CDR3 is 15 amino acids. The CDR3 spells CASSLEGLGVQPQHF. The CDR3 DNA is TGTGCCAGCAGCTTGGAGGGATTAGGGGTACAGCCCCAGCATTTT.

The chain links TRBV18 to TRBJ1-2, with TRBD1 identical over 9 bases. This CDR3 is built from 14 residues. In germline, CDR1 is KGHSH, CDR2 LQKENI. V shed 2 bases, J shed 8 bases, and the junction held 6 bases outside the gene matches. CDR3 amino acids: CASSPRDRDSGYTF. The CDR3 DNA reads as TGTGCCAGCTCACCAAGGGACAGGGATTCGGGCTACACCTTC.

The J gene is TRBJ1-5, the V gene TRBV7-8; TRBD1 matches 10 bases. V gave up 5 bases and J gave up 4 bases; unmatched junction bases: 8. Germline V gene sequence: CDR1 SGHVS, CDR2 FQNEAQ. The CDR3 contains 16 residues. CDR3 region: CASSQRTGGLNQPQHF. The CDR3 region has the DNA TGTGCCAGCAGCCAAAGGACAGGGGGACTGAATCAGCCCCAGCATTTT.

The chain links TRBV13 to TRBJ2-5; 13 bases line up with TRBD2. The CDR3 is 15 residues long. V lost 5 bases to trimming and J lost 10 bases; unmatched junction nucleotides: 10. Germline CDR1 and CDR2: PRHDT and FYEKMQ (reference sequence). For the CDR3, the DNA is TGTGCCAGCAGCCTACTAGCGGGGGGGACAAGAGACCAGTACTTC. Its translation: CASSLLAGGTRDQYF.

The chain employs TRBV5-6 and TRBJ1-1, with D possibly TRBD1 on 5 matching bases. Germline CDR1 and CDR2: SGHDT and YYEEEE. This CDR3 has 14 amino acids. Trimming removed 4 bases at V and 4 bases at J, with 14 bases between. The CDR3 region has the DNA TGTGCCAGCAGCAACCTACAGGTGCGCACTGAAGCTTTCTTT. Translation: CASSNLQVRTEAFF.

The chain uses TRBV10-3 and TRBJ2-1; TRBD1 matches at 8 bases. The CDR3 has 13 amino acids. Per the germline V gene, CDR1 is ENHRY and CDR2 is SYGVKD. Germline trimming cut 6 bases from V and 8 bases from J; bases unmatched to any gene: 6. The chain's CDR3 is CAISGQGGDEQFF. In DNA form, the CDR3 reads TGTGCCATCAGCGGACAGGGCGGAGATGAGCAGTTCTTC.

The chain is built from TRBV19 and TRBJ1-6; D remains unclear. Germline V gene sequence: CDR1 LNHDA, CDR2 SQIVND (reference sequence). This CDR3 is 16 amino acids long. Trimming stripped 3 bases from V and 0 bases from J, with 9 bases between. CDR3 nucleotides: TGTGCCAGTAGTATTGGTGATAGCTCCTATAATTCACCCCTCCACTTT. Its translation: CASSIGDSSYNSPLHF. The variable domain in full, with the rest retrieved from reference TRBV19 and TRBJ1-6, is DGGITQSPKYLFRKEGQNVTLSCEQNLNHDAMYWYRQDPGQGLRLIYYSQIVNDFQKGDIAEGYSVSREKKESFPLTVTSAQKNPTAFYLCASSIGDSSYNSPLHFGNGTRLTVT.

The genes are TRBV10-3 and TRBJ1-2; weak D call: TRBD1 (5 bases). The CDR3 is 15 amino acids. V dropped 3 bases and J dropped 4 bases, with 15 bases sitting between them. Germline assignment: CDR1 ENHRY and CDR2 SYGVKD. As DNA, the CDR3 is TGTGCCATCAGTGACTCCAGGACCGGGGGCTATGGCTACACCTTC. This sequence encodes CAISDSRTGGYGYTF.

This chain connects TRBV5-1 to TRBJ2-1; 9 bases align to TRBD1. Germline values: CDR1 SGHRS, CDR2 YFSETQ. The CDR3 consists of 15 residues. V lost 5 bases, J lost 3 bases, and 6 bases stayed unmatched. CDR3 in amino acids: CASRSGTGNYNEQFF. The CDR3 DNA is TGCGCCAGCAGATCCGGGACAGGGAACTACAATGAGCAGTTCTTC. Filled out from reference TRBV5-1 and TRBJ2-1, the complete variable domain reads KAGVTQTPRYLIKTRGQQVTLSCSPISGHRSVSWYQQTPGQGLQFLFEYFSETQRNKGNFPGRFSGRQFSNSRSEMNVSTLELGDSALYLCASRSGTGNYNEQFFGPGTRLTVL.

This chain joins TRBV5-1 and TRBJ2-5, with D tentatively TRBD1 or TRBD2 (5 bases each). This CDR3 is built from 15 residues. V lost 4 bases, J lost 0 bases, and 13 bases lay in between. Germline CDR1 is SGHRS and CDR2 is YFSETQ. CDR3 sequence: CASSPGPSYQETQYF. CDR3 nucleotides: TGCGCCAGCAGCCCGGGGCCCTCGTACCAAGAGACCCAGTACTTC.